This TCR beta chain was identified during a study of identical twins. Study observations and caveats: The abundant beta clonotypes from cord blood had fewer insertions, and memory repertoires had none of this.

Comment on this clonotype: No antigen is known for it.

TCRdb redid the calling of the 5' RACE reads with MiXCR, one entry per CDR3 protein. Among approximately 590,000 distinct CDR3 sequences listed, 9% to 10% were seen once. The same data also went into a second study, on yellow fever vaccine responses in identical twins.

This TCR came from a woman aged 18-30 years in good health. The sequenced sample was PBMCs.

CDR3 coding DNA: TGTGCCAGCAGTTACTCCGACAGGGGTTCCAATGAGCAGTTCTTC. Encoded protein: CASSYSDRGSNEQFF. The rearrangement links TRBV6-5 to TRBJ2-1, with 8 bases matching TRBD1. Trimming took 0 bases from V and 6 from J; bases not matched to a gene: 4. The CDR3 spans 15 residues. Germline V CDR1 and CDR2: MNHEY, SVGAGI.